These T cell receptor beta chains were read from a single sample in a study of PD-L1 blockade in urothelial cancer. The table came from immunoSEQ multiplex PCR; TCRdb's copy has only in-frame clones and leaves some out. The sample shows 40,000 to 55,000 clones, 84% of them seen only once. This specimen consisted of PBMCs, obtained around atezolizumab (anti-PD-L1) treatment. The receptors were sampled from a man aged 35-49 years with urothelial cancer. Each CDR3 is given with its conserved first and last residue. A D gene is named only where the DNA matches it firmly. Clone size is given for some rows only: seen once, a few or many times, or a class if the clone is expanded.

DNA: TGTGCCAGCAGATTTATTGGACAGGGGGTGACGAGGACTGAAGCTTTCTTT
CDR3: CASRFIGQGVTRTEAFF
size: .
V: TRBV27
J: TRBJ1-1
D: TRBD1

DNA: TGTGCCAGCAGTGGACTAGCGGGAGGAACAGATACGCAGTATTTT
CDR3: CASSGLAGGTDTQYF
size: .
V: TRBV2
J: TRBJ2-3
D: TRBD2

DNA: TGTGCCAGCAGGAGGGATTACACTGAAGCTTTCTTT
CDR3: CASRRDYTEAFF
size: .
V: TRBV25-1
J: TRBJ1-1
D: .

DNA: TGTGCCAGCAGCGGGACCGGGACAGGGGCAACCTATGGCTACACCTTC
CDR3: CASSGTGTGATYGYTF
size: .
V: TRBV9
J: TRBJ1-2
D: TRBD1

DNA: TGTGCCAGCAGGCCTGGACAGACGAACACCGGGGAGCTGTTTTTT
CDR3: CASRPGQTNTGELFF
size: .
V: TRBV7-2
J: TRBJ2-2
D: .

DNA: TGTGCCAGTAGTATAAAAGGCGGGACGGCAGATACGCAGTATTTT
CDR3: CASSIKGGTADTQYF
size: .
V: TRBV19
J: TRBJ2-3
D: .

DNA: TGTGCCAGCAGTCTCGGGACAGCGGCTTTCTTT
CDR3: CASSLGTAAFF
size: .
V: TRBV27
J: TRBJ1-1
D: TRBD1

DNA: TGTGCCAGCAGTGATTATGGGGGGATAGGAAACACCATATATTTT
CDR3: CASSDYGGIGNTIYF
size: .
V: TRBV2
J: TRBJ1-3
D: .

DNA: TGTGCCAGCAGCAGGGACTCAGACAATGAGCAGTTCTTC
CDR3: CASSRDSDNEQFF
size: .
V: TRBV9
J: TRBJ2-1
D: .

DNA: TGTGCCAGCAGCTTAGCGGGAGGGGCAACCCGATCCTACAATGAGCAGTTCTTC
CDR3: CASSLAGGATRSYNEQFF
size: .
V: TRBV5-6
J: TRBJ2-1
D: TRBD2

DNA: TGTGCCACCCTGGGCGAACGGGAGGGCAATGAGCAGTTCTTC
CDR3: CATLGEREGNEQFF
size: .
V: TRBV6-5
J: TRBJ2-1
D: TRBD2

DNA: TGTGCCATCAGTGAGTCGGCAGCGGGAAGCGGCTACGAGCAGTACTTC
CDR3: CAISESAAGSGYEQYF
size: .
V: TRBV10-3
J: TRBJ2-7
D: TRBD2

DNA: TGTGCCAGCAGCCGGAGTAGCACAGATACGCAGTATTTT
CDR3: CASSRSSTDTQYF
size: .
V: TRBV5-6
J: TRBJ2-3
D: .

DNA: TGTGCCAGCAGTGAAGCCCCCAGACAGTGGTATGGCTACACCTTC
CDR3: CASSEAPRQWYGYTF
size: .
V: TRBV6-1
J: TRBJ1-2
D: .

DNA: TGTGCCAGCAGTTACTCTTGGGCGACGGCGAACACTGAAGCTTTCTTT
CDR3: CASSYSWATANTEAFF
size: .
V: TRBV6-5
J: TRBJ1-1
D: .

DNA: TGCAGCGTTGAAGGGGGGCATGGGATCTCCTACGAGCAGTACTTC
CDR3: CSVEGGHGISYEQYF
size: .
V: TRBV29-1
J: TRBJ2-7
D: .

DNA: TGTGCCGGGACAGGGAGCGGGGGTGGCTTTAATGAAAAACTGTTTTTT
CDR3: CAGTGSGGGFNEKLFF
size: .
V: TRBV30
J: TRBJ1-4
D: TRBD1

DNA: TGTGCCAGCAGTGAAGCGCGGTACGAGCAGTACTTC
CDR3: CASSEARYEQYF
size: .
V: TRBV6-1
J: TRBJ2-7
D: .

DNA: TGTGCCAGCTCACGGGCGGGAATGAGCTCCTACGAGCAGTACTTC
CDR3: CASSRAGMSSYEQYF
size: .
V: TRBV18
J: TRBJ2-7
D: .

DNA: TGTGCCAGCTCACGCGACAGTTCTAATGAAAAACTGTTTTTT
CDR3: CASSRDSSNEKLFF
size: .
V: TRBV18
J: TRBJ1-4
D: .

DNA: TGTGCCAGCAGTTTATACCCAGGCACAGATACGCAGTATTTT
CDR3: CASSLYPGTDTQYF
size: .
V: TRBV28
J: TRBJ2-3
D: .

DNA: TGTGCCACCAGCAGAGATCAACGGGAGGAGCAGTTCTTC
CDR3: CATSRDQREEQFF
size: few
V: TRBV15
J: TRBJ2-1
D: .

DNA: TGTGCCTGGAGTGATGAGCGGGAGCAGTACTTC
CDR3: CAWSDEREQYF
size: .
V: TRBV30
J: TRBJ2-7
D: .

DNA: TGTGCCAGCGGGCCCGCACGGGGGGCTGGCACCGGGGAGCTGTTTTTT
CDR3: CASGPARGAGTGELFF
size: .
V: TRBV28
J: TRBJ2-2
D: .

DNA: TGTGCCAAGACAGGCGGGCAAACTGAAGCTTTCTTT
CDR3: CAKTGGQTEAFF
size: .
V: TRBV2
J: TRBJ1-1
D: .

DNA: TGCGCCAGCAGCCCGGGGACACCCTACAATGAGCAGTTCTTC
CDR3: CASSPGTPYNEQFF
size: .
V: TRBV5-1
J: TRBJ2-1
D: .

DNA: TGTGCCCCTGGGGAGCGGACCTACGAGCAGTACTTC
CDR3: CAPGERTYEQYF
size: .
V: TRBV21-1
J: TRBJ2-7
D: .

DNA: TGTGCCAGCAGTTACGGAACAGAACCCTATGGCTACACCTTC
CDR3: CASSYGTEPYGYTF
size: .
V: TRBV6-6
J: TRBJ1-2
D: .

DNA: TGTGCCAGCAGCGGTGGCTCTGGAAACACCATATATTTT
CDR3: CASSGGSGNTIYF
size: .
V: TRBV6-5
J: TRBJ1-3
D: .

DNA: TGCGCCAGCAGCTTGGAGGAGGGTAGGGGCACTGAAGCTTTCTTT
CDR3: CASSLEEGRGTEAFF
size: .
V: TRBV5-1
J: TRBJ1-1
D: .

DNA: TGTGCCAGCTCCGGGGTCGTTTACGAGCAGTACTTC
CDR3: CASSGVVYEQYF
size: .
V: TRBV28
J: TRBJ2-7
D: .

DNA: TGTGCCAGCAGTTTTGAGGGCGACTATGGCTACACCTTC
CDR3: CASSFEGDYGYTF
size: .
V: TRBV27
J: TRBJ1-2
D: .

DNA: TGTGCCAGCAGCATCGTAGCGGGAAGAACCCCCTACGAGCAGTACTTC
CDR3: CASSIVAGRTPYEQYF
size: .
V: TRBV21-1
J: TRBJ2-7
D: .